This T cell receptor (beta chain) is drawn from a study of blood T cell repertoires in COVID-19. The CDR3 extends over 16 amino acids. J lost 1 base, V lost 2 bases, and 3 bases had no gene match. Germline CDR1 SGHAT, CDR2 FQNNGV. Profiled with immunoSEQ multiplex PCR; TCRdb holds only in-frame clones, not every one. The table has about 100,000 clones, around nine tenths seen once. The sequenced sample consisted of peripheral blood. The source is a man between 65 and 79 years old with acute or convalescent COVID-19. The chain combines TRBV11-2 with TRBJ1-3; 9 nucleotides line up with TRBD1. CDR3: CASSLTGGLSGNTIYF. CDR3 sequence (DNA): TGTGCCAGCAGCTTAACAGGGGGCTTATCTGGAAACACCATATATTTT.